This TCR beta chain was sequenced in a study of tumor-infiltrating lymphocytes in localized non-small cell lung cancer. A remark on this clone: Its target is not known.

Clones were sequenced by immunoSEQ multiplex PCR, and TCRdb holds only the in-frame ones, with some missing. Of fewer than 25,000 clones listed, 73% were seen once; the top ten hold around 6%. Overall study results and limits: Each assay used a separate piece of the same tissue.

The specimen was lung tumor tissue. The receptor was isolated from a human donor with non-small cell lung cancer.

The CDR3 is CASSRLDRVNEQFF. The DNA for the CDR3 is TGTGCCAGCAGCCGACTCGACAGGGTTAATGAGCAGTTCTTC. The chain uses TRBV7-8 and TRBJ2-1; TRBD1 aligns across 7 bases. V shed 5 bases, J shed 7 bases, and the junction held 8 bases outside the gene matches. The germline V gene has CDR1 SGHVS and CDR2 FQNEAQ. CDR3 length: 14 residues. The full variable domain, with the rest looked up from reference TRBV7-8 and TRBJ2-1, is GAGVSQSPRYKVAKRGQDVALRCDPISGHVSLFWYQQALGQGPEFLTYFQNEAQLDKSGLPSDRFFAERPEGSVSTLKIQRTQQEDSAVYLCASSRLDRVNEQFFGPGTRLTVL.